These T cell receptor beta chains were read from a single sample in a study. Each CDR3 protein is one row after TCRdb ran MiXCR on the multiplex PCR reads. This sample has roughly 260 distinct CDR3 sequences, with about 20% found just once. Sequencing input: Tregs sorted from blood. The receptors come from a female donor with breast cancer. CDR3s include the opening cysteine and the closing phenylalanine or tryptophan. A D gene is named only where the DNA matches it firmly. Not all rows give a size; the values are once, few, many and, for expanded clones, a class.

>TRBJ1-2|large|TRBV12-3/TRBV12-4|12|NA
TGTGCCAGCAGTACTGACAGCTATGGCTACACCTTC
CASSTDSYGYTF
>TRBJ1-2|NA|TRBV12-3/TRBV12-4|14|TRBD1
TGTGCCAGCAGTAGGGACAGGTCGTCCTATGGCTACACCTTC
CASSRDRSSYGYTF
>TRBJ1-2|large|TRBV12-3/TRBV12-4|15|NA
TGTGCCAGCAGTGACAGGTTCCTGGCCTACTATGGCTACACCTTC
CASSDRFLAYYGYTF
>TRBJ1-2|NA|TRBV12-3/TRBV12-4|15|TRBD1
TGTGCCAGCAGTACTGGACAGGGAGGGAACTATGGCTACACCTTC
CASSTGQGGNYGYTF
>TRBJ1-2|large|TRBV12-3/TRBV12-4|14|TRBD1
TGTGCCAGCAGTCGGACAGGGAGCGTCTATGGCTACACCTTC
CASSRTGSVYGYTF
>TRBJ1-2|large|TRBV12-3/TRBV12-4|15|NA
TGTGCCAGCACAACCGCAGGGAAGGGTTCTTATGGCTACACCTTC
CASTTAGKGSYGYTF
>TRBJ1-2|NA|TRBV12-3/TRBV12-4|13|NA
TGTGCCAGCAGCCCTACAGTTAACTATGGCTACACCTTC
CASSPTVNYGYTF
>TRBJ1-2|few|TRBV12-3/TRBV12-4|13|NA
TGTGCCAGCAGTTTAGACGTCTTCTATGGCTACACCTTC
CASSLDVFYGYTF
>TRBJ1-2|NA|TRBV12-3/TRBV12-4|13|NA
TGTGCCAGCAGCACGGATACTAACTATGGCTACACCTTC
CASSTDTNYGYTF
>TRBJ1-2|NA|TRBV12-3/TRBV12-4|14|NA
TGTGCCAGCAGGTCTACAGGACTAAACTATGGCTACACCTTC
CASRSTGLNYGYTF
>TRBJ1-2|NA|TRBV12-3/TRBV12-4|14|NA
TGTGTCAGCAGTTTCGCCAGGGTGGTGGGGAGCTACACCTTC
CVSSFARVVGSYTF
>TRBJ1-2|large|TRBV12-3/TRBV12-4|13|NA
TGTGCCAGCAGTTACGCCAGTCACTATGGCTACACCTTC
CASSYASHYGYTF
>TRBJ1-2|NA|TRBV12-3/TRBV12-4|13|NA
TGTGCCAGCAGCTTGATACAGGGAATTGGCTACACCTTC
CASSLIQGIGYTF
>TRBJ1-2|large|TRBV12-3/TRBV12-4|12|NA
TGTGCCAGCAGACAGGGAGGGAATGGCTACACCTTC
CASRQGGNGYTF
>TRBJ1-2|hyperexpanded|TRBV12-3/TRBV12-4|12|NA
TGTGCCAGCAGTTTCCAGAACTATGGCTACACCTTC
CASSFQNYGYTF
>TRBJ1-2|NA|TRBV12-3/TRBV12-4|14|TRBD1
TGTGCCAGCAGTTTCACCGGGACAGGCTATGGCTACACCTTC
CASSFTGTGYGYTF
>TRBJ1-2|NA|TRBV12-3/TRBV12-4|15|NA
TGTGCCAGCAGGTTTCGGCAGGCAGGAAGCTATGGCTACACCTTC
CASRFRQAGSYGYTF
>TRBJ1-2|NA|TRBV12-3/TRBV12-4|13|NA
TGTGCCAGCAGTAAACAGCGGACCTATGGCTACACCTTC
CASSKQRTYGYTF
>TRBJ1-2|once|TRBV12-3/TRBV12-4|12|NA
TGTGCCAGCAGTTCCAGGGCACTGAGCTACACCTTC
CASSSRALSYTF
>TRBJ1-2|NA|TRBV12-3/TRBV12-4|13|NA
TGTGCCAGCAGTTATCGAGGGCAAATATGCTACACCTTC
CASSYRGQICYTF
>TRBJ1-2|hyperexpanded|TRBV12-3/TRBV12-4|13|NA
TGTGCCAGCAGCGCCGGGACCGACTATGGCTACACCTTC
CASSAGTDYGYTF
>TRBJ1-2|once|TRBV12-3/TRBV12-4|15|NA
TGTGCCAGCAGCCTAAGGACAGTCCTACGACATGGCTACACCTTC
CASSLRTVLRHGYTF
>TRBJ1-2|medium-sized|TRBV12-3/TRBV12-4|15|NA
TGTGCCAGCAGTTTATTTTCCGGTCAGGGCGTGGGCTACACCTTC
CASSLFSGQGVGYTF
>TRBJ1-2|NA|TRBV12-3/TRBV12-4|14|NA
TGTGCCAGCATCTTTTCCGGGACAAGCCATGGCTACACCTTC
CASIFSGTSHGYTF
>TRBJ1-2|large|TRBV12-3/TRBV12-4|13|NA
TGTGCCAGCAGTTTGCGCCGAAACTATGGCTACACCTTC
CASSLRRNYGYTF
>TRBJ1-2|large|TRBV12-3/TRBV12-4|15|NA
TGTGCCAGCAGTTTATTCGAGAAGTCTAACTATGGCTACACCTTC
CASSLFEKSNYGYTF
>TRBJ1-2|large|TRBV12-3/TRBV12-4|12|NA
TGTGCCAGCAGAATGACAGACTATGGCTACACCTTC
CASRMTDYGYTF
>TRBJ1-2|NA|TRBV12-3/TRBV12-4|12|NA
TGTGCCAGCAGTCCAGGGGTCCGAGGCTACACCTTC
CASSPGVRGYTF
>TRBJ1-2|NA|TRBV12-3/TRBV12-4|10|NA
TGTGCCAGCGGAGACTATGGCTACACCTTC
CASGDYGYTF
>TRBJ1-2|NA|TRBV12-3/TRBV12-4|14|NA
TGTGCCAGCAGTTTGCGTTCTTCTAACTATGGCTACACCTTC
CASSLRSSNYGYTF
>TRBJ1-2|hyperexpanded|TRBV12-3/TRBV12-4|16|TRBD1
TGTGCCAGCAGTTCGCAAGGGGACAGGGTAACCTATGGCTACACCTTC
CASSSQGDRVTYGYTF
>TRBJ1-2|large|TRBV12-3/TRBV12-4|13|NA
TGTGCCAGCAGTGATGGGGATAACTATGGCTACACCTTC
CASSDGDNYGYTF
>TRBJ1-2|NA|TRBV12-3/TRBV12-4|15|NA
TGTGCCAGCAGTTTTAAGGGACCCGGAGGCTATGGCTACACCTTC
CASSFKGPGGYGYTF
>TRBJ1-2|large|TRBV12-3/TRBV12-4|12|NA
TGTGCCAGCAGGTCTGGGCACTATGGCTACACCTTC
CASRSGHYGYTF
>TRBJ1-2|large|TRBV12-3/TRBV12-4|13|NA
TGTGCCAGCAAGCGGGACGGATCTTTCGGCTACACCTTC
CASKRDGSFGYTF
>TRBJ1-2|NA|TRBV12-3/TRBV12-4|13|NA
TGTGCCAGCAGTCCCGACAGGTACTATGGCTACACCTTC
CASSPDRYYGYTF
>TRBJ1-2|large|TRBV12-3/TRBV12-4|13|TRBD1
TGTGCCAGCAGTCCGCGGGACAGCTATGGCTACACCTTC
CASSPRDSYGYTF
>TRBJ1-2|NA|TRBV12-3/TRBV12-4|14|NA
TGTGCCAGCAGTTTAAGTGGGCCTAACTATGGCTACACCTTC
CASSLSGPNYGYTF
>TRBJ1-2|NA|TRBV12-3/TRBV12-4|13|NA
TGTGCCAGCAGGCCGACAGGCGTCTATGGCTACACCTTC
CASRPTGVYGYTF
>TRBJ1-2|large|TRBV12-3/TRBV12-4|14|NA
TGTGCCAGCAGTTTAGCGGGGAGACTCTATGGCTACACCTTC
CASSLAGRLYGYTF
>TRBJ1-2|hyperexpanded|TRBV12-3/TRBV12-4|13|NA
TGTGCCAGCAGTTTAGAAGGGAATTATGGCTACACCTTC
CASSLEGNYGYTF
>TRBJ1-2|large|TRBV12-3/TRBV12-4|13|NA
TGTGCCAGCAGTTCCCCTTTGGACTATGGCTACACCTTC
CASSSPLDYGYTF